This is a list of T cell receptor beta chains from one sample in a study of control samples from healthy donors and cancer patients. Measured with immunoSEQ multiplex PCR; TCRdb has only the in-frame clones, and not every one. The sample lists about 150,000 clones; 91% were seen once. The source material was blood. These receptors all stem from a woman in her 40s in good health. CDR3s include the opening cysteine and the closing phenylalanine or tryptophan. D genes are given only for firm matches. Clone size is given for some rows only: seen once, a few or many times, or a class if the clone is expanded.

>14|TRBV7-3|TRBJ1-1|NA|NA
CASSLRQVNTEAFF
TGTGCCAGCAGCCTAAGACAGGTTAACACTGAAGCTTTCTTT
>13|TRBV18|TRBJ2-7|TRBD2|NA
CASSPTSGHEQYF
TGTGCCAGCTCACCAACTAGCGGACACGAGCAGTACTTC
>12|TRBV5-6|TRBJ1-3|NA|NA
CASSLVANTIYF
TGTGCCAGCAGCTTGGTCGCAAACACCATATATTTT
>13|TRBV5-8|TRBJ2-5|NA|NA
CASSSGYQETQYF
TGTGCCAGCAGTTCGGGGTATCAAGAGACCCAGTACTTC
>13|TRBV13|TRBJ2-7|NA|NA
CASSLRPSPEQYF
TGTGCCAGCAGCTTACGCCCTTCCCCCGAGCAGTACTTC
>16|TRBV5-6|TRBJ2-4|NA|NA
CASSLAGGRGGYIQYF
TGTGCCAGCAGCTTGGCCGGGGGCAGGGGAGGTTACATTCAGTACTTC
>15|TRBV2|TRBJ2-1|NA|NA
CASSEAGAAYNEQFF
TGTGCCAGCAGTGAGGCGGGGGCGGCCTACAATGAGCAGTTCTTC
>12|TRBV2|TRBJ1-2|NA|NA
CASSEGGYGYTF
TGTGCCAGCAGTGAGGGTGGGTATGGCTACACCTTC
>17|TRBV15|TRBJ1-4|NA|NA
CATSRYKGVGTNEKLFF
TGTGCCACCAGCAGATACAAGGGGGTAGGAACTAATGAAAAACTGTTTTTT
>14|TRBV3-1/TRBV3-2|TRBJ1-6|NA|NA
CASRLRTSDSPLHF
TGTGCCAGCAGGCTCCGGACAAGTGATTCACCCCTCCACTTT
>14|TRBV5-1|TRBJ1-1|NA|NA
CASSISRSNTEAFF
TGCGCCAGCAGCATCTCGCGAAGCAACACTGAAGCTTTCTTT
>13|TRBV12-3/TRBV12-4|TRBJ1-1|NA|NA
CASRTNRENEAFF
TGTGCCAGCAGAACCAACAGGGAAAATGAAGCTTTCTTT
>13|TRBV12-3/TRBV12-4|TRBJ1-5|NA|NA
CASRGLSNQPQHF
TGTGCCAGCAGAGGCCTTAGCAATCAGCCCCAGCATTTT
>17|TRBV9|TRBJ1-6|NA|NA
CASSVEARSSYNSPLHF
TGTGCCAGCAGCGTAGAGGCCCGGAGCTCCTATAATTCACCCCTCCACTTT
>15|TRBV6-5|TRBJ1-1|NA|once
CASSYWPGEEAEAFF
TGTGCCAGCAGTTATTGGCCAGGGGAAGAGGCTGAAGCTTTCTTT
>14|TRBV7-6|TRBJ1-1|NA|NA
CASSLGGGTTEAFF
TGTGCCAGCAGCTTAGGGGGGGGGACAACTGAAGCTTTCTTT
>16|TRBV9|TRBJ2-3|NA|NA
CASSVMGTGWTDTQYF
TGTGCCAGCAGCGTTATGGGTACAGGGTGGACAGATACGCAGTATTTT
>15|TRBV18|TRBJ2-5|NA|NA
CASSPPGAVRETQYF
TGTGCCAGCTCACCCCCCGGGGCAGTCCGGGAGACCCAGTACTTC
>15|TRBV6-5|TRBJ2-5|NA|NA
CASSSQQGIAGTQYF
TGTGCCAGCAGTTCGCAACAGGGTATAGCCGGGACCCAGTACTTC
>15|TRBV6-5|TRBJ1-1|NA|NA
CASAYGALLNTEAFF
TGTGCCAGCGCTTACGGGGCTCTTTTGAACACTGAAGCTTTCTTT
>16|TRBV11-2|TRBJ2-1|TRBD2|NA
CASSTLPGLAGGPKFF
TGTGCCAGCAGCACCCTACCGGGACTAGCGGGGGGGCCTAAGTTCTTC
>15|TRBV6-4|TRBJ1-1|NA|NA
CASSEGDTLNTEAFF
TGTGCCAGCAGCGAAGGAGACACACTGAACACTGAAGCTTTCTTT
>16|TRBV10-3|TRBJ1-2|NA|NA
CAISESKGGRTYGYTF
TGTGCCATCAGTGAGTCGAAGGGGGGCCGTACCTATGGCTACACCTTC
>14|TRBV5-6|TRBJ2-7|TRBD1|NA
CASSSGTGGYEQYF
TGTGCCAGCAGCTCCGGGACAGGGGGCTACGAGCAGTACTTC
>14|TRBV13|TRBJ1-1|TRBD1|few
CATGQGNANTEAFF
TGTGCCACTGGACAGGGGAACGCGAACACTGAAGCTTTCTTT
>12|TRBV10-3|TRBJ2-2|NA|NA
CAISGNTGELFF
TGTGCCATCAGTGGGAACACCGGGGAGCTGTTTTTT
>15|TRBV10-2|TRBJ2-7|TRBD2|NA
CASSDLAGVSYEQYF
TGCGCCAGCAGTGACCTAGCGGGAGTCTCCTACGAGCAGTACTTC
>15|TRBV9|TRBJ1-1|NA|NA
CASSVESTPKGKAFF
TGTGCCAGCAGCGTAGAGTCCACTCCGAAGGGGAAAGCTTTCTTT
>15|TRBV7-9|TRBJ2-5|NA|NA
CASSHNTGYWETQYF
TGTGCCAGCAGCCACAATACAGGGTACTGGGAGACCCAGTACTTC
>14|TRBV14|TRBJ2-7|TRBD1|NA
CASSHPGQPYEQYF
TGTGCCAGCAGCCACCCGGGACAGCCCTACGAGCAGTACTTC
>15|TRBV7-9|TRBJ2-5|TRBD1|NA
CAGLRTGTPQETQYF
TGTGCGGGGCTGCGGACAGGCACCCCCCAGGAGACCCAGTACTTC
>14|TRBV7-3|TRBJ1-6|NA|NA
CASSLGQGGSPLHF
TGTGCCAGCAGCTTAGGGCAGGGAGGGTCACCCCTCCACTTT
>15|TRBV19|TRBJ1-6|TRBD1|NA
CASSTSGQGNSPLHF
TGTGCCAGTAGTACATCGGGACAGGGAAATTCACCCCTCCACTTT
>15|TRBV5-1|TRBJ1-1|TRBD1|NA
CASSLAGQGGTEAFF
TGCGCCAGCAGCTTGGCGGGACAGGGGGGCACTGAAGCTTTCTTT
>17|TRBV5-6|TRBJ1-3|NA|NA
CASSTGHKVRSGNTIYF
TGTGCCAGCAGCACCGGGCACAAGGTCCGCTCTGGAAACACCATATATTTT
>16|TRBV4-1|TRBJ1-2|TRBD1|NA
CASSGTGGINDYGYTF
TGCGCCAGCAGCGGGACAGGGGGGATAAACGACTATGGCTACACCTTC
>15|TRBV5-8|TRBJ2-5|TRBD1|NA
CASSLGQGPRGPQYF
TGTGCCAGCAGCCTGGGACAGGGGCCGAGAGGTCCCCAGTACTTC
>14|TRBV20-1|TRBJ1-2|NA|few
CSASEEARGRGYTF
TGCAGTGCTAGTGAAGAGGCCAGGGGAAGGGGCTACACCTTC
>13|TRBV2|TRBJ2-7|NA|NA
CASSRAGVYEQYF
TGTGCCAGCAGTAGGGCAGGGGTCTACGAGCAGTACTTC
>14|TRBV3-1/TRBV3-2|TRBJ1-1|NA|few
CASSHVMVDTEAFF
TGTGCCAGCAGCCACGTGATGGTGGACACTGAAGCTTTCTTT
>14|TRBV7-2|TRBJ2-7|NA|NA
CASSTDPSSYEQYF
TGTGCCAGCAGCACGGACCCCAGCTCCTACGAGCAGTACTTC
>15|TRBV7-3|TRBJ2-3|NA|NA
CASSLTGGQGDTQYF
TGTGCCAGCAGCCTAACGGGGGGCCAGGGAGATACGCAGTATTTT
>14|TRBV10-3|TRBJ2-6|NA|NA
CAISAQTGANVLTF
TGTGCCATCAGTGCCCAAACCGGGGCCAACGTCCTGACTTTC
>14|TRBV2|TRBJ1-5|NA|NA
CATRGGVGNQPQHF
TGTGCCACCCGGGGGGGGGTTGGCAATCAGCCCCAGCATTTT
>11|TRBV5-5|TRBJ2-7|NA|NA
CASSLAYEQYF
TGTGCCAGCAGCCTGGCCTACGAGCAGTACTTC
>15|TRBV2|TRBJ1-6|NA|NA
CASSISTAGDSPLHF
TGTGCCAGCAGTATATCGACGGCGGGGGATTCACCCCTCCACTTT
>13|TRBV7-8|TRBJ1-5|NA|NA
CASRRESGQPQHF
TGTGCCAGCAGGCGGGAGTCAGGTCAGCCCCAGCATTTT
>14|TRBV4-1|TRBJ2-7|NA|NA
CASSPRDGSYEQYF
TGCGCCAGCAGCCCCCGGGACGGATCCTACGAGCAGTACTTC
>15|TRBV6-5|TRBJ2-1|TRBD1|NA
CASSKRGRSYNEQFF
TGTGCCAGCAGTAAAAGGGGGCGATCCTACAATGAGCAGTTCTTC
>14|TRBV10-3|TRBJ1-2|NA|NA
CAIRVSTATYGYTF
TGTGCCATCAGGGTATCGACAGCGACCTATGGCTACACCTTC
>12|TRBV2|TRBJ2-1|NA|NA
CASSDRAGEQFF
TGTGCCAGCAGTGACAGGGCGGGTGAGCAGTTCTTC
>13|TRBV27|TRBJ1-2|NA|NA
CASSPITDRGYTF
TGTGCCAGCAGTCCGATAACTGATAGAGGCTACACCTTC
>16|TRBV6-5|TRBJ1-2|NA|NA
CASSYSYSITNYGYTF
TGTGCCAGCAGTTACTCTTACTCGATCACTAACTATGGCTACACCTTC
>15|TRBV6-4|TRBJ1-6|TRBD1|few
CASSRTGGYNSPLHF
TGTGCCAGCTCTAGAACAGGGGGCTATAATTCACCCCTCCACTTT
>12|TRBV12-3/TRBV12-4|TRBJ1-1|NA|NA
CASSLFQDEAFF
TGTGCCAGCAGTTTGTTCCAGGATGAAGCTTTCTTT
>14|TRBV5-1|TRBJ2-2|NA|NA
CASSLALSSGELFF
TGCGCCAGCAGCTTGGCCCTGTCCTCCGGGGAGCTGTTTTTT